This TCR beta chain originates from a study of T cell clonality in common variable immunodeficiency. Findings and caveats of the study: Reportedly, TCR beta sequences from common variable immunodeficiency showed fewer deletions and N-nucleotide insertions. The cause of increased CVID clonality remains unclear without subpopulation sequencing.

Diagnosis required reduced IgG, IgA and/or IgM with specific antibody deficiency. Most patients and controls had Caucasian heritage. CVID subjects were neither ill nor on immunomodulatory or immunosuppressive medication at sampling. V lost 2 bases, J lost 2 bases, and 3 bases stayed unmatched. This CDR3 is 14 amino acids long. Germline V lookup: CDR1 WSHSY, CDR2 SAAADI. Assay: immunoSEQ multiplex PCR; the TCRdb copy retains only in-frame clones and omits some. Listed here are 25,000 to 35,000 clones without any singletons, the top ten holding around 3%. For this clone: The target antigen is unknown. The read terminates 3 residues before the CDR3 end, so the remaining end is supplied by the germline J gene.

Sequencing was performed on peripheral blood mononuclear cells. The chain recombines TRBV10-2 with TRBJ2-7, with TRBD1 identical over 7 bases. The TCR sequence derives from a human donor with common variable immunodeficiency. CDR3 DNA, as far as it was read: TGCGCCAGCAGTGAGCAGGGGGTGGCCTACGAG. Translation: CASSEQGVAYE. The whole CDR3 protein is CASSEQGVAYEQYF.